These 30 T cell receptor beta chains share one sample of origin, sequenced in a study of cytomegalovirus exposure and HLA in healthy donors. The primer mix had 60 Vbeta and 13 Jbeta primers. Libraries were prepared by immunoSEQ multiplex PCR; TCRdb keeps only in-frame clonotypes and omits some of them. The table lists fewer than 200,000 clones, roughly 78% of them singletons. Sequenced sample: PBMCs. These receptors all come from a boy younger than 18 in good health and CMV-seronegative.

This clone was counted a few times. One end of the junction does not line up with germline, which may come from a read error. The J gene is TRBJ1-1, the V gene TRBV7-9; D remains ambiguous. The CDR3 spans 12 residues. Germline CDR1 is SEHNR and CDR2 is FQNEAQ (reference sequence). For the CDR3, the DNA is TGTTCCAGCAGGTACACGGGCACTGAAGCTTTCTTT. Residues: CSSRYTGTEAFF.

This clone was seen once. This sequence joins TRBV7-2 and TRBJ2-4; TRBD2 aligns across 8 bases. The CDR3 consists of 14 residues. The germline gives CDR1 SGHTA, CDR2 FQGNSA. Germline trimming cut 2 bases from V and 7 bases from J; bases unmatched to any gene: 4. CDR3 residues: CASSLRAGDNIQYF. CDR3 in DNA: TGTGCCAGCAGCTTAAGAGCGGGAGATAACATTCAGTACTTC.

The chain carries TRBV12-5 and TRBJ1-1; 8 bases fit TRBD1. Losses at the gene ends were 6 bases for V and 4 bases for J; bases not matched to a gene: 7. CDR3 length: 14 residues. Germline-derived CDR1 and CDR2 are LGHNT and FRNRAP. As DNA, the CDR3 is TGTGCTAGTGGGCCCACAGGGGGTGGCACTGAAGCTTTCTTT. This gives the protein CASGPTGGGTEAFF.

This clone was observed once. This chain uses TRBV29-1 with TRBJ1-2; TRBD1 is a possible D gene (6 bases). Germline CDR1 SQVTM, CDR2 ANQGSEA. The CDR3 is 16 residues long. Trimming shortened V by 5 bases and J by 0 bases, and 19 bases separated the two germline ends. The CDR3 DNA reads TGCAGCGTTATACTCCCAGGGGCCCGAGCTAACTATGGCTACACCTTC. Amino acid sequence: CSVILPGARANYGYTF.

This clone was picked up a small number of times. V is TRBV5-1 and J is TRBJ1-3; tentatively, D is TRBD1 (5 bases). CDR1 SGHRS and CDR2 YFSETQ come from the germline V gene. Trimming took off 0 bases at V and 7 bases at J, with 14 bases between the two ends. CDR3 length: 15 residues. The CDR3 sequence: CASSLEQAGGNTIYF. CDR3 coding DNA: TGCGCCAGCAGCTTGGAACAGGCCGGAGGGAACACCATATATTTT.

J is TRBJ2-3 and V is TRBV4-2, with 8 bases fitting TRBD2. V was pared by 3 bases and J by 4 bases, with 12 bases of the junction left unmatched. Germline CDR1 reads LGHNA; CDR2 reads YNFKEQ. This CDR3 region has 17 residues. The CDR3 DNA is TGTGCCAGCAGCCAGGGAACGGCGGGGGGCATCGCAGATACGCAGTATTTT. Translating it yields CASSQGTAGGIADTQYF.

This chain's CDR3 is CAWERTDRATRETQYF. Written as DNA, the CDR3 is TGTGCCTGGGAGCGGACGGACCGGGCGACCCGGGAGACCCAGTACTTC. This rearrangement joins TRBV30 to TRBJ2-5, with D perhaps matching TRBD2 (5 bases). Germline V lookup: CDR1 GTSNPN, CDR2 SVGIG (reference sequence). CDR3 length equals 16 residues. V was shortened by 5 bases and J by 5 bases, with 24 bases between the two germline ends. Looking up the rest from reference TRBV30 and TRBJ2-5 gives the full variable domain: SQTIHQWPATLVQPVGSPLSLECTVEGTSNPNLYWYRQAAGRGLQLLFYSVGIGQISSEVPQNLSASRPQDRQFILSSKKLLLSDSGFYLCAWERTDRATRETQYFGPGTRLLVL.

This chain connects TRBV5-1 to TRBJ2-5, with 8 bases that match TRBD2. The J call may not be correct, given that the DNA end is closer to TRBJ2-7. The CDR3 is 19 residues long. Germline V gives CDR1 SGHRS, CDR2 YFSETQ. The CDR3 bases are TGCGCCAGCAGATCGGAGGGTTTTAAGAGGGGACTAGGTCGCTACGAGCAGTACTTC. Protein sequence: CASRSEGFKRGLGRYEQYF.

The CDR3, as DNA: TGTGCCAGCAGTCGTCTTCTTGAGGGGGCAGATGGCTACACCTTC. Protein sequence: CASSRLLEGADGYTF. The chain is built from TRBV6-6 and TRBJ1-2, with 7 bases identical to TRBD1. The CDR3 extends over 15 amino acids. V was clipped by 5 bases and J by 6 bases; unmatched bases: 12. Germline values: CDR1 MNHNY, CDR2 SVGAGI (reference sequence).

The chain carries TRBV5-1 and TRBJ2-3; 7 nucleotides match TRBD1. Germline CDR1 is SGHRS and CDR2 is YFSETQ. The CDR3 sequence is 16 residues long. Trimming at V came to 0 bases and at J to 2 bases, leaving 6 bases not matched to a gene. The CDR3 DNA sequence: TGCGCCAGCAGCTTGGTAGGGACAGACGACACAGATACGCAGTATTTT. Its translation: CASSLVGTDDTDTQYF. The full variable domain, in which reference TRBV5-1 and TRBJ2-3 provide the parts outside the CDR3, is KAGVTQTPRYLIKTRGQQVTLSCSPISGHRSVSWYQQTPGQGLQFLFEYFSETQRNKGNFPGRFSGRQFSNSRSEMNVSTLELGDSALYLCASSLVGTDDTDTQYFGPGTRLTVL.

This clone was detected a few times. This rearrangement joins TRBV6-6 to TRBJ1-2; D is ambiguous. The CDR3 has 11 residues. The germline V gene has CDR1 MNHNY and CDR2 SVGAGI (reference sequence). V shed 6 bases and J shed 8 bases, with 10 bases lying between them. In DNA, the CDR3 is TGTGCCAGCAGCCACTCAGGAGGCTACACCTTC. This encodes CASSHSGGYTF.

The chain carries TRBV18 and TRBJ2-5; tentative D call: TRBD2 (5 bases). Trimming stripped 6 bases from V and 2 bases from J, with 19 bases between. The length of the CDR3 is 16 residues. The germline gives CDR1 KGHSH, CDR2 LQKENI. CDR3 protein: CASSGPPAALQETQYF. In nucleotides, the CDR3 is TGTGCCAGCTCGGGTCCTCCAGCGGCCTTGCAAGAGACCCAGTACTTC. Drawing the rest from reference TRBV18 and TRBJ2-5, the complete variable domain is NAGVMQNPRHLVRRRGQEARLRCSPMKGHSHVYWYRQLPEEGLKFMVYLQKENIIDESGMPKERFSAEFPKEGPSILRIQQVVRGDSAAYFCASSGPPAALQETQYFGPGTRLLVL.

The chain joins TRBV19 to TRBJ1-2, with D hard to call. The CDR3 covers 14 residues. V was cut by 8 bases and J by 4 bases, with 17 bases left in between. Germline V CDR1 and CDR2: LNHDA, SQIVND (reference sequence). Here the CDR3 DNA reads TGTGCCAGTTCCTCCTCGAGTCGGAGCTATGGCTACACCTTC. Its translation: CASSSSSRSYGYTF.

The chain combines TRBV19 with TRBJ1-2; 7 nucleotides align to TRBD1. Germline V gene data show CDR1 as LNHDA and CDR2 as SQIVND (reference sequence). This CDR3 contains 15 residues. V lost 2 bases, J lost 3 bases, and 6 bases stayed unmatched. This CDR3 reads CASSIRQGNHYGYTF. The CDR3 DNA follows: TGTGCCAGTAGTATACGACAGGGCAATCACTATGGCTACACCTTC. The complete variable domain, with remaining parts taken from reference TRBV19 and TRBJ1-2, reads DGGITQSPKYLFRKEGQNVTLSCEQNLNHDAMYWYRQDPGQGLRLIYYSQIVNDFQKGDIAEGYSVSREKKESFPLTVTSAQKNPTAFYLCASSIRQGNHYGYTFGSGTRLTVV.

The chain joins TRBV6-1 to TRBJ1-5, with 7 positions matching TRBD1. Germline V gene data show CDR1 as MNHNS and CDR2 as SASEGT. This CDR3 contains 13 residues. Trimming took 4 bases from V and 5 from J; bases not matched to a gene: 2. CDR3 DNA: TGTGCCAGCAGTGGACAGGGCGATCAGCCCCAGCATTTT. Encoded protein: CASSGQGDQPQHF.

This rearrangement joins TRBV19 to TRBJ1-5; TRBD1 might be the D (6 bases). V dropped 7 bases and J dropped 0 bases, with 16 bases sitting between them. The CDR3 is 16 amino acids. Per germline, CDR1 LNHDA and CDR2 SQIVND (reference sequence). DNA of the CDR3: TGTGCCAGTACCGAAGAGGACAGTCATAGCAATCAGCCCCAGCATTTT. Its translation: CASTEEDSHSNQPQHF.

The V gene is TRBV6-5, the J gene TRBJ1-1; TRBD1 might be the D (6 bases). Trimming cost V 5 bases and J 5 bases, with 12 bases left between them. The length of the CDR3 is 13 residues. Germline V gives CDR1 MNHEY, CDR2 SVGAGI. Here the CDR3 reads CASSRTGLTEAFF. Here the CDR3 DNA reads TGTGCCAGCAGTAGAACAGGGCTAACTGAAGCTTTCTTT.

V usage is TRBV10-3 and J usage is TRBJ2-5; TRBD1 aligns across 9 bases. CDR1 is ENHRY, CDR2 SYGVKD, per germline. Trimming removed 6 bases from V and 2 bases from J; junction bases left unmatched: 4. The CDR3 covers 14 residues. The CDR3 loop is CAISLDRGQETQYF. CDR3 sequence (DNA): TGTGCCATCAGCCTGGACAGGGGTCAAGAGACCCAGTACTTC.

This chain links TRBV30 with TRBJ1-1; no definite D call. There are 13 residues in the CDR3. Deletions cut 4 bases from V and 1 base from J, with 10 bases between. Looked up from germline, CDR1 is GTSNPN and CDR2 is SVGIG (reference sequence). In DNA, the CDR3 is TGTGCCTGGACAGGCGACAAGAACACTGAAGCTTTCTTT. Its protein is CAWTGDKNTEAFF.

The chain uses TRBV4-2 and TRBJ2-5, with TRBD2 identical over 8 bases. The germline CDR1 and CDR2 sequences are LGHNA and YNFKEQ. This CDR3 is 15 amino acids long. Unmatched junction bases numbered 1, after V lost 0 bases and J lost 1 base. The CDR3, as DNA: TGTGCCAGCAGCCAAGAGCGGGGGGCCCAAGAGACCCAGTACTTC. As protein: CASSQERGAQETQYF.

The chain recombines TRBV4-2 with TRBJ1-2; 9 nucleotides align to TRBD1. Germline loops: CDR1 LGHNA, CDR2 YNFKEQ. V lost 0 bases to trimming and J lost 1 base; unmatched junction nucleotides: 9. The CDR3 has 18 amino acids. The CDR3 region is CASSQDLGQGTVNYGYTF. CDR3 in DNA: TGTGCCAGCAGCCAAGATTTAGGACAGGGGACGGTTAACTATGGCTACACCTTC.

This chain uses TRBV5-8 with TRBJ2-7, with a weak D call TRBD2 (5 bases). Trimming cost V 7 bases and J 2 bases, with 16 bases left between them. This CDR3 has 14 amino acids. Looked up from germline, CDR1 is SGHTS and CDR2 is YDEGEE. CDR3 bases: TGTGCCAGCCACACCGGCCGAGGGCCCTACGAGCAGTACTTC. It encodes CASHTGRGPYEQYF.

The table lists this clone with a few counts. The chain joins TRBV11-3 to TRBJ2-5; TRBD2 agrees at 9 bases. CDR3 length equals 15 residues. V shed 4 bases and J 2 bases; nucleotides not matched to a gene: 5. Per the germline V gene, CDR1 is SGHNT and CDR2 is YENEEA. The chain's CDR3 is CASSSETSGQETQYF. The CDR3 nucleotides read TGTGCCAGCAGCTCTGAGACTAGCGGACAAGAGACCCAGTACTTC.

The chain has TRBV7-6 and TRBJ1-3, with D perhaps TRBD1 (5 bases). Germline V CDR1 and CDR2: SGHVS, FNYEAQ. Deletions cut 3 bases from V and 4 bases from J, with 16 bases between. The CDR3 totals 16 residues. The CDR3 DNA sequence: TGTGCCAGCAGCTTTAGTGCCATGGGGCCAGGAAACACCATATATTTT. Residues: CASSFSAMGPGNTIYF.

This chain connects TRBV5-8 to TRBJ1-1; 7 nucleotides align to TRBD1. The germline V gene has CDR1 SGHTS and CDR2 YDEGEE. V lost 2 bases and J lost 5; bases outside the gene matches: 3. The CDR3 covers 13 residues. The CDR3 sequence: CASSFPGGTEAFF. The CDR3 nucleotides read TGTGCCAGCAGCTTTCCAGGGGGAACTGAAGCTTTCTTT.

In DNA form, the CDR3 reads TGTGCCAGCAGCTTTGGCAGGCGTACTGAAGCTTTCTTT. Its protein product is CASSFGRRTEAFF. The chain carries TRBV11-2 and TRBJ1-1; D not resolved. From germline, CDR1 is SGHAT and CDR2 FQNNGV. V lost 3 bases to trimming and J lost 5 bases, with 10 bases between them. CDR3 length equals 13 residues.

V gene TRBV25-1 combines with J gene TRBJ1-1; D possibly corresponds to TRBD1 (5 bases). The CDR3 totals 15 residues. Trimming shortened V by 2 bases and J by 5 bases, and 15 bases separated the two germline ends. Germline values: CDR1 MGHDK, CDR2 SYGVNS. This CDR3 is CASSEGGGRRTEAFF. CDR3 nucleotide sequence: TGTGCCAGCAGTGAAGGGGGGGGGAGGAGGACTGAAGCTTTCTTT.

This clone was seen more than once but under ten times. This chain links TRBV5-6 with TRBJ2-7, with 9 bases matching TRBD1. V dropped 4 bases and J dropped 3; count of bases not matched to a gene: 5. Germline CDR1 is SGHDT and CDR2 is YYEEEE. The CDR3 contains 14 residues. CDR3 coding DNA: TGTGCCAGCAGCCAAGGACAGGGGATCTACGAGCAGTACTTC. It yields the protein CASSQGQGIYEQYF.

The chain's CDR3 is CASSGEIRHEQYF. The CDR3, as DNA: TGTGCCAGCAGCGGAGAGATCCGTCACGAGCAGTACTTC. The rearrangement uses TRBV9 and TRBJ2-5; D is undetermined. With the DNA end fitting TRBJ2-7 better, the J assignment may be wrong. Germline lookup yields CDR1 SGDLS and CDR2 YYNGEE. The CDR3 sequence is 13 residues long.

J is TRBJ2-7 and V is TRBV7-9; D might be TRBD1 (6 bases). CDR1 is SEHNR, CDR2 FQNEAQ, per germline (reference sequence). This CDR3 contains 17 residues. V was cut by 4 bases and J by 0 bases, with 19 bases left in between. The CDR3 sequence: CASSSQNDRFNSYEQYF. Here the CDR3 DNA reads TGTGCCAGCAGCTCACAAAACGACAGGTTCAACTCCTACGAGCAGTACTTC.